This note documents a single T cell receptor beta chain sequence. Its antigen remains unidentified. The data stem from a study of shared clonotypes between healthy human individuals. Method: immunoSEQ multiplex PCR; TCRdb's copy keeps in-frame clones and lacks some. The table has some 1.4 million clones, roughly 96% seen once. Notes on the study in general: Several donors had about 5% of their naive CD4 clonotypes in common.

The sample was naive CD4+ T cells sorted from blood. As to subset: CD45RA+ positively selected. The sequence derives from a man aged 30 to 45 in good health.

DNA for the CDR3: TGTGCCAGCAGTCGGGACCTCGTAAGGGGCTACACCTTC. This translates into CASSRDLVRGYTF. The chain links TRBV28 to TRBJ1-2; maybe TRBD1 (5 bases). Germline V gene lookup returns CDR1 MDHEN and CDR2 SYDVKM. This CDR3 has 13 amino acids. V lost 5 bases and J 8 bases, leaving 15 bases between the germline ends.